This entry concerns a single T cell receptor beta chain. What it binds is not known. Each TCR beta library was made by quantitative 5'-RACE that incorporated molecular barcodes. TCRdb re-called the 5' RACE reads with MiXCR, one entry per CDR3 protein. The data hold 300,000 to 350,000 distinct CDR3 sequences, with about 15% observed a single time. The sample belongs to a study of CD8 T cells in ankylosing spondylitis. The study, taken as a whole, reports: A motif in TCR beta, a set of eight highly homologous variants, appeared characteristic of ankylosing spondylitis blood. Some of these motif variants have turned up before, in reports on reactive arthritis synovial fluid and blood.

Germline-derived CDR1 and CDR2 are SGHRS and YFSETQ. CDR3 size: 17 residues. J lost 7 bases, V lost 0 bases, and 7 bases had no gene match. The chain combines TRBV5-1 with TRBJ2-1; TRBD2 matches 13 bases. Material: blood, either unsorted or a sorted T cell fraction (not recorded which). The source of this sequence is a male donor with ankylosing spondylitis or in good health (not recorded which). In DNA, the CDR3 is TGCGCCAGCAGCTTGGAAACTAGCGGGAGGGCCATAAATGAGCAGTTCTTC. Translated: CASSLETSGRAINEQFF. Filled out from reference TRBV5-1 and TRBJ2-1, the complete variable domain reads KAGVTQTPRYLIKTRGQQVTLSCSPISGHRSVSWYQQTPGQGLQFLFEYFSETQRNKGNFPGRFSGRQFSNSRSEMNVSTLELGDSALYLCASSLETSGRAINEQFFGPGTRLTVL.